This T cell receptor (beta chain) was observed in a study of shared clonotypes between healthy human individuals. Study as a whole: Every donor yielded three CD4 naive, three CD4 memory, two CD8 naive and one CD8 memory plate.

Authors' analysis steps: ImmunoSEQ supplied junction-only sequences lacking quality scores, so filtering was different. TCRdb keeps only in-frame clones here, not all; method: immunoSEQ multiplex PCR. V and J calls and clone size come straight from that table; D and trimming were deduced from the DNA. The sample has about 680,000 clones; roughly nine tenths are singletons. This clone was observed a few times. Its target is not known. This CDR3 spans 14 amino acids. In germline, CDR1 is SGDLS, CDR2 YYNGEE. With 2 bases clipped from V and 7 bases from J, the junction kept 6 bases outside the gene matches. Cells designated naive CD8 were CD45RO-negative and were positively selected for CCR7, with terminally differentiated effector memory CD45RA+ cells excluded. Notes on the study in general: It was observed that 5% to 6% of naive CD4 clonotypes were shared across several donors. Rarefaction analysis demonstrated incomplete sorted-subset sequencing notwithstanding large depth.

The sequenced material came from naive CD8+ T cells sorted from blood. The sequence was obtained from a man younger than 40 in good health. V usage is TRBV9 and J usage is TRBJ1-2; 9 nucleotides line up with TRBD1. Here the CDR3 DNA reads TGTGCCAGCAGCGTCCCCGGGACAGGGCTTGGCTACACCTTC. Protein: CASSVPGTGLGYTF. The variable domain in full, with the rest retrieved from reference TRBV9 and TRBJ1-2, is DSGVTQTPKHLITATGQRVTLRCSPRSGDLSVYWYQQSLDQGLQFLIQYYNGEERAKGNILERFSAQQFPDLHSELNLSSLELGDSALYFCASSVPGTGLGYTFGSGTRLTVV.